This TCR beta chain was captured by sequencing in a study of cytomegalovirus exposure and HLA in healthy donors. A word on this clone: Its antigen is not known.

Amplification used 60 Vbeta primers and 13 Jbeta primers. TCRdb's copy holds only in-frame clones and misses some; the assay was immunoSEQ multiplex PCR. The data include fewer than 100,000 clones; the top ten clones carry 3% to 4%. Study-wide results and caveats: Cytomegalovirus status was reportedly diagnosed by the classifier with high specificity and sensitivity. TCR beta sequences numbering under 20,000 were associated with HLA alleles at 0.05 false discovery rate in a later analysis. In a later analysis, across HLA loci, associated TCR counts were highest for DRB1, lowest for HLA-C.

The germline V gene encodes CDR1 SGHRS and CDR2 YFSETQ. The CDR3 consists of 12 residues. The V gene end was trimmed by 2 bases and the J gene end by 5 bases; junction bases not matched to a gene: 1. The sample comprised PBMCs. This chain links TRBV5-1 with TRBJ2-7, with 7 nucleotides matching TRBD1. The TCR sequence derives from a man between 18 and 29 years old in good health and CMV-seropositive. The CDR3 loop is CASSFQGDEQYF. CDR3 bases: TGCGCCAGCAGCTTCCAGGGGGACGAGCAGTACTTC.